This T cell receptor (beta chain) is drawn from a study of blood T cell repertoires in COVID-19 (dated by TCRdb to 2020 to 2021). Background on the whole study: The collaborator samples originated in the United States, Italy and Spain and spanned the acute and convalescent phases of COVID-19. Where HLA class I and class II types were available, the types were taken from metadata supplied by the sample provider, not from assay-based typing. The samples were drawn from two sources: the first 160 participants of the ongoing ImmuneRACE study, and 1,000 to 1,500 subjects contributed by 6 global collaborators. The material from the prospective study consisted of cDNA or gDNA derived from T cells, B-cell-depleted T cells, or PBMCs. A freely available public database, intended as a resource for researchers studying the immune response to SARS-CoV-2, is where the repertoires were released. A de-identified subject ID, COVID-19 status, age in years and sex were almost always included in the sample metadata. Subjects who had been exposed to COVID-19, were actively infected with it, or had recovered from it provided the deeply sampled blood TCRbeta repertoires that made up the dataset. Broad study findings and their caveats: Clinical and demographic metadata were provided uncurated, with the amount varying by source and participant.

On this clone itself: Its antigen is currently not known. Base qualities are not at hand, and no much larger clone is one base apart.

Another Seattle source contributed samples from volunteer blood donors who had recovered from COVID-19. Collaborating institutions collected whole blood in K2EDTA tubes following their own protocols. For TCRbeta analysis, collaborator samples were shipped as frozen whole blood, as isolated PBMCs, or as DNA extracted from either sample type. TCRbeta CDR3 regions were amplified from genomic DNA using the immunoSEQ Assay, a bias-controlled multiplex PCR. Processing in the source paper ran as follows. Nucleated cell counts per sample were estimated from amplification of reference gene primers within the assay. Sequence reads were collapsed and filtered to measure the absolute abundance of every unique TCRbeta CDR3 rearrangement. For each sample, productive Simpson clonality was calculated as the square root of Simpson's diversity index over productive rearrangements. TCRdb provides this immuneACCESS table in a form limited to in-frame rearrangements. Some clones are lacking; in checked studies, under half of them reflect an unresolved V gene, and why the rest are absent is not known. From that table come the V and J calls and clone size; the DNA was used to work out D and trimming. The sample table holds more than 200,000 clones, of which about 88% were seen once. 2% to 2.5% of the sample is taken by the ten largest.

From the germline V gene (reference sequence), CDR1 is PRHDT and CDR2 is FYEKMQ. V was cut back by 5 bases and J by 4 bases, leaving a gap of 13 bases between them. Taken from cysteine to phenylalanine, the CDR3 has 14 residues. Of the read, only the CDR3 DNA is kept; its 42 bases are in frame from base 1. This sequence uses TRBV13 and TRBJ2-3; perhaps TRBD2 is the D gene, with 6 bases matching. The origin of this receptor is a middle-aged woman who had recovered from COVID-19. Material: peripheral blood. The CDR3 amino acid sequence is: CASSRLDLPDTQYF. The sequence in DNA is TGTGCCAGCAGCCGACTAGATTTACCAGATACGCAGTATTTT.